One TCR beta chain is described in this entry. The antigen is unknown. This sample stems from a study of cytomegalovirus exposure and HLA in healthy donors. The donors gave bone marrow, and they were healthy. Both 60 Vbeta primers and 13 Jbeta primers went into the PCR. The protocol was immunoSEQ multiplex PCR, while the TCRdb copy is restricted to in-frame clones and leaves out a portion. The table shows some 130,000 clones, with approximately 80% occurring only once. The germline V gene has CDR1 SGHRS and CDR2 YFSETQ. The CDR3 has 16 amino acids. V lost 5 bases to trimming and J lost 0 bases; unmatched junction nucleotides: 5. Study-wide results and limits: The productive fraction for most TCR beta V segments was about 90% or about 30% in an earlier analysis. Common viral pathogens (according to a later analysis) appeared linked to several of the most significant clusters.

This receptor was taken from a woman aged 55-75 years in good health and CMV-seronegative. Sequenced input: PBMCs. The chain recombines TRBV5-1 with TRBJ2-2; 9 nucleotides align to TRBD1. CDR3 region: CASRQRQGANTGELFF. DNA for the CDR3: TGCGCCAGCAGACAACGACAGGGGGCGAACACCGGGGAGCTGTTTTTT.